The TCR beta chain under discussion was sequenced for a study of CD8 T cells in ankylosing spondylitis. Study conclusions and caveats: Made up of eight highly homologous variants, a TCR beta motif appeared characteristic of ankylosing spondylitis blood. Certain motif variants had earlier been reported in reactive arthritis synovial fluid and blood. As reported, disease-linked clones showed significant enrichment in matched ankylosing spondylitis synovial fluid.

The CDR3 consists of 19 residues. From germline, CDR1 is SGDLS and CDR2 YYNGEE. V was trimmed by 4 bases and J by 4 bases, leaving 28 bases between them. Library preparation for TCR beta used quantitative 5'-RACE with molecular barcodes. TCRdb called the 5' RACE reads again in MiXCR, with one record for every CDR3 protein. The sample lists approximately 150,000 distinct CDR3 sequences; around a third were seen once. Comment on this clonotype: What it binds is unknown.

Sequenced sample: synovial fluid, either unsorted or a sorted T cell fraction (not recorded which). The TCR originated in a male donor with ankylosing spondylitis. The chain combines TRBV9 with TRBJ2-3, with a tentative D call TRBD2 (6 bases). The CDR3 sequence is CASSPLGRGARGGADTQYF. Here the CDR3 DNA reads TGTGCCAGCAGCCCCCTAGGGCGTGGGGCCAGAGGAGGGGCAGATACGCAGTATTTT.